The clone carrying this T cell receptor (beta chain) was detected ten times or more. The data were obtained in a study of T cells in Graves' hyperthyroidism and ophthalmopathy. This CDR3 has 17 residues. J was trimmed by 1 base and V by 0 bases; bases with no gene match: 3. Germline loops: CDR1 MGHRA, CDR2 YSYEKL. TCR beta CDR3 regions were amplified from RNA. Researchers ran a first-round RT-PCR on the TCR CDR3 using the HTBI primer set. One entry per CDR3 protein, called by TCRdb with MiXCR from the multiplex PCR reads. This sample has some 360,000 distinct CDR3 sequences, with about a sixth found just once. Ophthalmopathy patients had Clinical Activity Score at least 3, NOSPECS grade at least 4, duration under 3 months.

The receptor comes from a woman in her thirties or forties with Graves' ophthalmopathy. This chain uses TRBV4-1 with TRBJ2-2; 9 positions agree with TRBD2. Sequencing input: blood. The CDR3: CASSQEGGRGNTGELFF. The DNA of the CDR3 is TGCGCCAGCAGCCAAGAAGGCGGGAGGGGGAACACCGGGGAGCTGTTTTTT.